This passage covers 26 T cell receptor beta chains from one sample sequenced in a study. TCRdb analysed the 5' RACE reads with MiXCR anew, one entry per CDR3 protein. Of under 15,000 distinct CDR3 sequences listed, about a quarter are singletons. Sequenced material: naive CD4+ T cells sorted from blood. The sample's subset: naive CD4+ T cells, CD4+CD45RA+CD25-. Receptor source: a female donor with breast cancer.

This chain connects TRBV12-3 or TRBV12-4 to TRBJ2-7; 8 nucleotides align to TRBD2. The J segment lost 6 bases and the V segment lost 7 bases, leaving 8 bases of the junction unmatched. This CDR3 contains 13 residues. The CDR3 here is CASNPGGGSEQYF. CDR3 nucleotide sequence: TGTGCCAGCAACCCGGGGGGGGGCTCCGAGCAGTACTTC.

Within the sample, this clonotype is medium-sized. V gene TRBV7-9 combines with J gene TRBJ2-3; maybe TRBD1 (5 bases). Trimming removed 1 base at V and 4 bases at J, with 6 bases between. The V gene's germline CDR1 is SEHNR and CDR2 FQNEAQ (reference sequence). The CDR3 extends over 13 amino acids. The DNA for the CDR3 is TGTGCCAGCAGCTTAGGGGGCGCAGATACGCAGTATTTT. It yields the protein CASSLGGADTQYF.

This clonotype was seen only a few times. The chain links TRBV5-1 to TRBJ2-1; D perhaps matches TRBD1 (5 bases). The CDR3 extends over 14 amino acids. Trimming left V 5 bases short and J 0 bases short, with 9 bases between. From germline, CDR1 is SGHRS and CDR2 YFSETQ. The DNA of the CDR3 is TGCGCCAGCAGTCAAACAGGCTCCTACAATGAGCAGTTCTTC. Encoded protein: CASSQTGSYNEQFF.

Ten or more counts support this clonotype. This chain connects TRBV12-3 or TRBV12-4 to TRBJ2-1; a possible D gene is TRBD2 (6 bases). The CDR3 runs to 13 residues. The ends were cut back, 6 bases at V and 14 bases at J, with 20 bases in the middle. For the CDR3, the DNA is TGTGCCAGCAGAGACACCATCGGGGCTAGCGAGTTCTTC. Protein sequence: CASRDTIGASEFF.

A note on this clonotype: A read error may be the cause here, since a much bigger clone is one base away. The genes are TRBV18 and TRBJ1-2; D ambiguous. In germline, CDR1 is KGHSH, CDR2 LQKENI. CDR3 length: 13 residues. CDR3 in DNA: TGTGCCAGCTCACCAGACGGAAACTATGGCCACACCTTC. It yields the protein CASSPDGNYGHTF.

This clonotype was found many times. The rearrangement joins TRBV29-1 to TRBJ1-4; D is unclear. CDR1 is SQVTM, CDR2 ANQGSEA, per germline. The CDR3 runs to 14 residues. The V and J ends lost 1 base and 4 bases respectively, with 10 bases between them. The CDR3 sequence: CSVEGSGDNEKLFF. The CDR3 DNA is TGCAGCGTTGAAGGTAGCGGGGATAATGAAAAACTGTTTTTT.

This clonotype came up many times. The chain is built from TRBV27 and TRBJ1-6; a possible D gene is TRBD1 (6 bases). The CDR3 is 16 amino acids. V lost 7 bases, J lost 4 bases, and 17 bases lay in between. Germline-derived CDR1 and CDR2 are MNHEY and SMNVEV (reference sequence). The CDR3 region is CASTPLPGQYNSPLHF. The DNA of the CDR3 is TGTGCCAGCACCCCCTTGCCCGGACAGTATAATTCACCCCTCCACTTT.

V is TRBV20-1 and J is TRBJ2-7; D gene ambiguous. The germline V gene encodes CDR1 DFQATT and CDR2 SNEGSKA (reference sequence). The CDR3 has 13 amino acids. V was shortened by 7 bases and J by 2 bases, with 15 bases between the two germline ends. CDR3 in amino acids: CSVSVRGAYEQYF. The CDR3 DNA is TGCAGTGTTTCCGTGAGAGGCGCCTACGAGCAGTACTTC.

This chain uses TRBV29-1 with TRBJ1-1; D call uncertain. This CDR3 spans 12 amino acids. V dropped 6 bases and J dropped 5 bases, with 13 bases sitting between them. Germline assignment: CDR1 SQVTM and CDR2 ANQGSEA. The CDR3 here is CSVIPSGTEAFF. In DNA form, the CDR3 reads TGCAGCGTGATACCAAGCGGGACTGAAGCTTTCTTT.

This clonotype was seen at least ten times. V is TRBV5-4 and J is TRBJ1-1, with unresolved D. Germline V CDR1 and CDR2: SGHNT, YYREEE (reference sequence). This CDR3 is built from 13 residues. Trimming took off 0 bases at V and 7 bases at J, with 10 bases between the two ends. In nucleotides, the CDR3 is TGTGCCAGCAGCTTGGCGGGGAGATTTGAAGCTTTCTTT. It specifies CASSLAGRFEAFF. Full variable domain (remainder filled in from reference TRBV5-4 and TRBJ1-1): ETGVTQSPTHLIKTRGQQVTLRCSSQSGHNTVSWYQQALGQGPQFIFQYYREEENGRGNFPPRFSGLQFPNYSSELNVNALELDDSALYLCASSLAGRFEAFFGQGTRLTVV.

The rearrangement joins TRBV5-1 to TRBJ2-1, with 7 nucleotides matching TRBD2. The germline V gene has CDR1 SGHRS and CDR2 YFSETQ. V lost 3 bases and J lost 8; bases outside the gene matches: 11. The CDR3 has 15 residues. The CDR3 loop reads CASSWGGTSGDEQFF. CDR3 DNA: TGCGCCAGCAGCTGGGGGGGGACCAGCGGAGATGAGCAGTTCTTC.

This clonotype is judged medium-sized. The chain links TRBV11-2 to TRBJ2-2, with 14 bases that match TRBD2. The J segment lost 5 bases and the V segment lost 6 bases, leaving 5 bases of the junction unmatched. This CDR3 is 16 amino acids long. Germline values: CDR1 SGHAT, CDR2 FQNNGV. In DNA form, the CDR3 reads TGTGCCAGCAGAGGACTAGCGGGAGGCAGAACCGGGGAGCTGTTTTTT. This sequence encodes CASRGLAGGRTGELFF. Looking up the rest from reference TRBV11-2 and TRBJ2-2 gives the full variable domain: EAGVAQSPRYKIIEKRQSVAFWCNPISGHATLYWYQQILGQGPKLLIQFQNNGVVDDSQLPKDRFSAERLKGVDSTLKIQPAKLEDSAVYLCASRGLAGGRTGELFFGEGSRLTVL.

In its sample, this clonotype was seen many times. The rearrangement links TRBV9 to TRBJ2-1; 11 bases agree with TRBD2. The germline V gene has CDR1 SGDLS and CDR2 YYNGEE. The CDR3 consists of 17 residues. The J segment lost 1 base and the V segment lost 4 bases, leaving 7 bases of the junction unmatched. CDR3 sequence: CASSLTLAGGSYNEQFF. In nucleotides, the CDR3 is TGTGCCAGCAGCCTAACCTTAGCGGGAGGGTCCTACAATGAGCAGTTCTTC.

Only a few counts were recorded for this clonotype. A much larger clone sits a single nucleotide away, making a read error possible. The rearrangement joins TRBV4-2 to TRBJ2-7; D remains unclear. The V end lost 4 bases, the J end lost 5 bases, and 9 bases lay between the germline ends. CDR3 length: 12 amino acids. The germline gives CDR1 LGHNA, CDR2 YNFKEQ. The CDR3 loop is CASSRIGNEQYF. CDR3 in DNA: TGTGCCAGCAGCCGAATAGGAAACGAGCAGTACTTC.

This clonotype occurred a few times. The chain employs TRBV21-1 and TRBJ1-1. TRBV21-1 is flagged as a pseudogene. The CDR3 is 16 amino acids. The CDR3 nucleotides read TGTGCCAGCAGCAAACCTCTTGAGGAACCGAACACTGAAGCTTTCTTT. Protein: CASSKPLEEPNTEAFF.

In its sample, this clonotype was seen many times. The chain carries TRBV4-1 and TRBJ2-7; TRBD2 matches at 8 bases. The germline gives CDR1 MGHRA, CDR2 YSYEKL. The junction had 7 bases not matched to a gene; V was cut back by 0 bases and J by 3 bases. The CDR3 is 16 residues long. The CDR3, as DNA: TGCGCCAGCAGCCAAGAGAGGTCGGGAGGGAACTACGAGCAGTACTTC. It translates to CASSQERSGGNYEQYF.

By sample share, this clonotype is medium-sized. The genes are TRBV5-1 and TRBJ2-5; possible D gene TRBD2, 7 bases. CDR1 SGHRS and CDR2 YFSETQ come from the germline V gene. V was clipped by 2 bases and J by 4 bases, with 12 bases between them. This CDR3 spans 14 amino acids. Written as DNA, the CDR3 is TGCGCCAGCAGCTTTGCGGGGGCGGGAGAGACCCAGTACTTC. It translates to CASSFAGAGETQYF.

This chain uses TRBV19 with TRBJ2-2, with D unresolved. V lost 3 bases to trimming and J lost 9 bases, with 5 bases between them. In germline, CDR1 is LNHDA, CDR2 SQIVND (reference sequence). The CDR3 is 11 residues long. This CDR3 is CASSISRELFF. CDR3 coding DNA: TGTGCCAGTAGTATCTCGCGGGAGCTGTTTTTT. Using reference TRBV19 and TRBJ2-2 for the parts outside the CDR3, the full variable domain is DGGITQSPKYLFRKEGQNVTLSCEQNLNHDAMYWYRQDPGQGLRLIYYSQIVNDFQKGDIAEGYSVSREKKESFPLTVTSAQKNPTAFYLCASSISRELFFGEGSRLTVL.

This clonotype is deemed medium-sized. The chain has TRBV27 and TRBJ2-7; D possibly corresponds to TRBD1 (6 bases). This CDR3 region has 14 residues. The V end lost 3 bases, the J end lost 3 bases, and 12 bases lay between the germline ends. Germline-derived CDR1 and CDR2 are MNHEY and SMNVEV (reference sequence). The CDR3 nucleotides are TGTGCCAGCAGTTTTGGTACAGGGCGCTACGAGCAGTACTTC. Its protein is CASSFGTGRYEQYF.

This chain joins TRBV25-1 and TRBJ1-5, with TRBD1 identical over 7 bases. This CDR3 region has 14 residues. Per the germline V gene, CDR1 is MGHDK and CDR2 is SYGVNS. Trimming removed 3 bases from V and 6 bases from J; junction bases left unmatched: 5. The CDR3 sequence: CASSDAQGSQPQHF. In DNA form, the CDR3 reads TGTGCCAGCAGTGATGCACAGGGGAGTCAGCCCCAGCATTTT.

This clonotype is labeled medium-sized (0.01 to 0.1%). The chain employs TRBV12-3 or TRBV12-4 and TRBJ2-1, with 8 nucleotides matching TRBD1. The CDR3 is 14 amino acids. V dropped 3 bases and J dropped 7; count of bases not matched to a gene: 5. The CDR3 sequence: CASSFRGQGNEQFF. The CDR3 DNA reads TGTGCCAGCAGTTTCCGAGGACAGGGAAATGAGCAGTTCTTC.

By share of the sample, this clonotype is medium-sized (0.01 to 0.1%). The chain combines TRBV3-1 with TRBJ2-4; D possibly corresponds to TRBD2 (6 bases). Germline V gene data show CDR1 as LGHDT and CDR2 as YNNKEL (reference sequence). The CDR3 length is 14 residues. V shed 2 bases and J shed 13 bases, with 18 bases lying between them. The CDR3 DNA reads as TGTGCCAGCAGCCAACAGCCCGGGTGGAGGGCACAGTACTTC. Its protein product is CASSQQPGWRAQYF.

J is TRBJ2-7 and V is TRBV11-2; D is ambiguous. Trimming pared 2 bases from V and 4 bases from J, leaving 3 bases between. CDR3 length: 11 amino acids. Germline-derived CDR1 and CDR2 are SGHAT and FQNNGV. CDR3 in DNA: TGTGCCAGCAGCTTACATTACGAGCAGTACTTC. It yields the protein CASSLHYEQYF.

On this clonotype itself: A much larger clonotype is one base distant, so this may be a read error. V is TRBV5-1 and J is TRBJ2-7; perhaps TRBD1 as D (7 bases). Germline CDR1 and CDR2: SGHRS and YFSETQ. CDR3 length equals 15 residues. Trimming shortened V by 5 bases and J by 2 bases, and 17 bases separated the two germline ends. CDR3 protein: CASRSGQEGPYEQYF. CDR3 coding DNA: TGCGCCAGCAGGAGTGGACAGGAGGGCCCCTACGAGCAGTACTTC.

This clonotype ranks as medium-sized. The chain joins TRBV9 to TRBJ2-1, with D possibly TRBD1 on 7 matching bases. The CDR3 runs 14 residues. Germline assignment: CDR1 SGDLS and CDR2 YYNGEE. With 4 bases removed from V and 4 bases from J, the gap between germline ends came to 12 bases. DNA for the CDR3: TGTGCCAGCAGCCCGCGGGACAGTTACAATGAGCAGTTCTTC. Translated, it gives CASSPRDSYNEQFF. The whole variable domain, filled in from reference TRBV9 and TRBJ2-1, reads DSGVTQTPKHLITATGQRVTLRCSPRSGDLSVYWYQQSLDQGLQFLIQYYNGEERAKGNILERFSAQQFPDLHSELNLSSLELGDSALYFCASSPRDSYNEQFFGPGTRLTVL.

The table lists this clonotype with many counts. This may come from a read error, since a much larger clone is one base off. The CDR3 DNA reads TGTGCCACCAGTGATACAGGGAGGTGCAATCAGCCCCAGCATTTT. The encoded protein is CATSDTGRCNQPQHF. The chain is built from TRBV24-1 and TRBJ1-5, with D possibly being TRBD1 (6 bases). The ends were cut back, 3 bases at V and 2 bases at J, with 10 bases in the middle. CDR3 length: 15 amino acids. Germline-derived CDR1 and CDR2 are KGHDR and SFDVKD.